This T cell receptor beta chain emerged from a study of tumor-infiltrating lymphocytes in localized non-small cell lung cancer. This clone was picked up a small number of times. Clones were sequenced by immunoSEQ multiplex PCR, and TCRdb holds only the in-frame ones, with some missing. The sample shows under 4,000 clones, about 59% of them seen only once. Germline CDR1 and CDR2: MNHNY and SVGAGI (reference sequence). The V end lost 5 bases, the J end lost 8 bases, and 13 bases lay between the germline ends. The CDR3 runs 14 residues. The clonotype originates from a human donor with non-small cell lung cancer. The sample taken for sequencing was uninvolved lung tissue not adjacent to the tumor. The chain couples TRBV6-6 to TRBJ1-6, with no clear D. CDR3 sequence (DNA): TGTGCCAGCAGTACCGCCTCGGGTGATTCACCCCTCCACTTT. This codes for CASSTASGDSPLHF.